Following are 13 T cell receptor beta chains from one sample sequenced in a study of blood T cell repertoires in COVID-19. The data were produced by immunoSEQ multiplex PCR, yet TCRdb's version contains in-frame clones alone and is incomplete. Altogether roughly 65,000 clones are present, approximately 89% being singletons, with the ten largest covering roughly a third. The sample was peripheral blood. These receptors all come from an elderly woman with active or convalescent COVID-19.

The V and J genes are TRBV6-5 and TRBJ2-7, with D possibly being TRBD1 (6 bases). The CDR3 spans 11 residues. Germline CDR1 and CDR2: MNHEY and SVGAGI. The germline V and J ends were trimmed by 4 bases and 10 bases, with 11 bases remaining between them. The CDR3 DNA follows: TGTGCCAGCAGTTCCTCAGGGGAACAGTACTTC. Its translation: CASSSSGEQYF.

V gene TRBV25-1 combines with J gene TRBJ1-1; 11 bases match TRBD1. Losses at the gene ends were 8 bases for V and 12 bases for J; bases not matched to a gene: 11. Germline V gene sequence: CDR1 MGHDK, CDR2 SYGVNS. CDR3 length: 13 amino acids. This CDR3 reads CASSSPGQGVTFF. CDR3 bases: TGTGCCAGCTCCTCCCCGGGACAGGGGGTAACTTTCTTT. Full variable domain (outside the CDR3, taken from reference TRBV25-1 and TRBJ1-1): EADIYQTPRYLVIGTGKKITLECSQTMGHDKMYWYQQDPGMELHLIHYSYGVNSTEKGDLSSESTVSRIRTEHFPLTLESARPSHTSQYLCASSSPGQGVTFFGQGTRLTVV.

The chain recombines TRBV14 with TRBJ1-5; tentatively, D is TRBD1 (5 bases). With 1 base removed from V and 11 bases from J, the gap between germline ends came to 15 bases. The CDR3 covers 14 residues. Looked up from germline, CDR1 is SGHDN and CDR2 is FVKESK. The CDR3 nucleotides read TGTGCCAGCAGCCAAGGGGGGGATGTGTCCACCCAGCATTTT. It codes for CASSQGGDVSTQHF.

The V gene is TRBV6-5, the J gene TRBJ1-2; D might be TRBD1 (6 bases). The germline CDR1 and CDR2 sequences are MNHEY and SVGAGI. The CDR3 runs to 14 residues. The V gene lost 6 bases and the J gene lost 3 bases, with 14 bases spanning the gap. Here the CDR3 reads CASRFSGVDYGYTF. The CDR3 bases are TGTGCCAGCAGGTTTTCAGGGGTGGACTATGGCTACACCTTC.

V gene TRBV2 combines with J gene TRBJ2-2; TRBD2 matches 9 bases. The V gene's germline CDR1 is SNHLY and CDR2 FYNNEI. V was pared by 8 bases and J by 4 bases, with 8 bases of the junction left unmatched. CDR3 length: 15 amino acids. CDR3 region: CASLQTSGGTGELFF. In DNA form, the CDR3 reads TGTGCCAGCTTACAGACTAGCGGCGGCACCGGGGAGCTGTTTTTT.

The CDR3 coding sequence is TGCGCCAGCAGCCAAGAGGTCTTGGGGGCGCGCCTCTGGGGGCCCCAGCATTTT. This gives the protein CASSQEVLGARLWGPQHF. The J gene is TRBJ1-5, the V gene TRBV4-1, with D tentatively TRBD1 (6 bases). The CDR3 contains 18 residues. The V gene lost 0 bases and the J gene lost 9 bases, with 24 bases spanning the gap. Germline V gene sequence: CDR1 MGHRA, CDR2 YSYEKL.

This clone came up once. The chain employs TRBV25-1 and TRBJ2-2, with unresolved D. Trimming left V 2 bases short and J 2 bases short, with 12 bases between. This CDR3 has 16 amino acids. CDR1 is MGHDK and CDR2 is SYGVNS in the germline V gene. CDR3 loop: CASSEMGAGNTGELFF. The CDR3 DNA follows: TGTGCCAGCAGTGAAATGGGCGCAGGAAACACCGGGGAGCTGTTTTTT.

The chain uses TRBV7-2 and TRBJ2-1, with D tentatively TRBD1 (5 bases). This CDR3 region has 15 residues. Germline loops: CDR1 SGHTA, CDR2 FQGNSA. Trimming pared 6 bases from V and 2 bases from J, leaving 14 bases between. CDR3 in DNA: TGTGCCAGCAGTCCAACCAGGGAAGCCTACAATGAGCAGTTCTTC. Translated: CASSPTREAYNEQFF.

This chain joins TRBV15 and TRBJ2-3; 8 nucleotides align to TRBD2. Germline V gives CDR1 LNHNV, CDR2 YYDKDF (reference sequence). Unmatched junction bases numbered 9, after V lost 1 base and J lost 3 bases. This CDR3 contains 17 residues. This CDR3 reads CATSRGGSGGVTDTQYF. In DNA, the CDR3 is TGTGCCACCAGCAGAGGCGGGAGCGGGGGAGTTACAGATACGCAGTATTTT.

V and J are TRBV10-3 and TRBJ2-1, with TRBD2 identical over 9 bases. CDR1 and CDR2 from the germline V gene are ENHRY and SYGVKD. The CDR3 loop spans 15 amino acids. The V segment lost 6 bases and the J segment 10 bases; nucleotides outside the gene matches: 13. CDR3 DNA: TGTGCCATCAGAGGGGGACTAGCCCTAGATTTCGAGCAGTTCTTC. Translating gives CAIRGGLALDFEQFF.

Here the CDR3 reads CASRATENYGYTF. The CDR3 DNA follows: TGTGCCAGTAGAGCGACCGAAAACTATGGCTACACCTTC. V usage is TRBV19 and J usage is TRBJ1-2; no definite D call. Trimming pared 6 bases from V and 2 bases from J, leaving 10 bases between. The CDR3 totals 13 residues. Germline-derived CDR1 and CDR2 are LNHDA and SQIVND (reference sequence).

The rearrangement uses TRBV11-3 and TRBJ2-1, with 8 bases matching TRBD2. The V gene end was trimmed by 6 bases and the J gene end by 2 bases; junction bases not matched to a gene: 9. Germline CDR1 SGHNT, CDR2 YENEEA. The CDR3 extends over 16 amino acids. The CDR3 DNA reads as TGTGCCAGCAGTTCCGGGGGAGCGGGGGCCTACAATGAGCAGTTCTTC. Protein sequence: CASSSGGAGAYNEQFF.

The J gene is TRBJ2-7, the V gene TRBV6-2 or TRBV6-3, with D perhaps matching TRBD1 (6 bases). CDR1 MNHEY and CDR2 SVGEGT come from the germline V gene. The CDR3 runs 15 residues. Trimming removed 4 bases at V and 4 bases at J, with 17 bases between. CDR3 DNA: TGTGCCAGCAGTTCATTCGGGACATCCCTGTACGAGCAGTACTTC. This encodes CASSSFGTSLYEQYF.